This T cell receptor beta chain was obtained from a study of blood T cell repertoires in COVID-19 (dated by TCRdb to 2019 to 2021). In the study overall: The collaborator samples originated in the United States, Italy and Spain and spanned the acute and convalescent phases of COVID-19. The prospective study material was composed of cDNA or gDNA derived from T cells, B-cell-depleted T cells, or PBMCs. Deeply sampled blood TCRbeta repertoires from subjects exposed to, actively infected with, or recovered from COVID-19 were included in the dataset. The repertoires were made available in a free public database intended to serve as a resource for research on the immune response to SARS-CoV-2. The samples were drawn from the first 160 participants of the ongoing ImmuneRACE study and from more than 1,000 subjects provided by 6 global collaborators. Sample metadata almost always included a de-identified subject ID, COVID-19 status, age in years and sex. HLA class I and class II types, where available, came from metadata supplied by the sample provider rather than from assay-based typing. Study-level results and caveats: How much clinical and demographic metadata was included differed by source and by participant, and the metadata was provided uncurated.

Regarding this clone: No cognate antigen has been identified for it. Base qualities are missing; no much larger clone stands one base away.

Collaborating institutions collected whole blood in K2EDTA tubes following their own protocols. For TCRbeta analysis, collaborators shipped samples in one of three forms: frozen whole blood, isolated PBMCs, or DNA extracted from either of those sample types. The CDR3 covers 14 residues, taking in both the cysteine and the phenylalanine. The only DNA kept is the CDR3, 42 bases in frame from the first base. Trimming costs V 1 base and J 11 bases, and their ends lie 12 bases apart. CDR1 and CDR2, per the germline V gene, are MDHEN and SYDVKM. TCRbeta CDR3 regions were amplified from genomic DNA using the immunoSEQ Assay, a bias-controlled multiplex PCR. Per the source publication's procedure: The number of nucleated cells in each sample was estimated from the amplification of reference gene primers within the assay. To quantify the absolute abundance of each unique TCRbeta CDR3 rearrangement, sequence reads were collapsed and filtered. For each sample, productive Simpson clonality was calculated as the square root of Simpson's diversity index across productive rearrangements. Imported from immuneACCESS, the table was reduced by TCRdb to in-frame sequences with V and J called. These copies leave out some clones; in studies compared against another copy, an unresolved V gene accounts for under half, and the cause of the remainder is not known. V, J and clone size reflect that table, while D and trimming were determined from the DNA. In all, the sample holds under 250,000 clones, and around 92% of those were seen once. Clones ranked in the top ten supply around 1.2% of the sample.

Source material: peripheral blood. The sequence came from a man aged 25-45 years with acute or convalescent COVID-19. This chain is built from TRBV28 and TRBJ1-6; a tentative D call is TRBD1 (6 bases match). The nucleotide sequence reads TGTGCCAGCAGTTTATACAGGGACAACGCACCCCTCCACTTT. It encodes CASSLYRDNAPLHF.